The rows below give T cell receptor beta chains drawn from one sample of a study of human T cells and chemical hapten exposure. TCRdb re-derived calls from the RACE reads in MiXCR, one entry per CDR3 protein. This sample carries around 150,000 distinct CDR3 sequences, about 14% of them seen once, and the ten largest clones take 1.7%. The starting material was whole blood, obtained in connection with sensitization to the hapten diphenylcyclopropenone (DPC). The source of these receptors is a woman in her 30s with alopecia areata. Some clones in this sample may be carry-over from other donors' samples. Both conserved end residues are part of each CDR3. Fields, in order: V gene, D gene, clone size, J gene, CDR3 protein, CDR3 DNA. The D gene is left open where the match is weak. Expanded clones get a size class; other rows say once, few or many, or leave the size out.

v_call: TRBV29-1; d_call: .; clone_size: few; j_call: TRBJ1-2; cdr3_aa: CSASLGPNYGYTF; cdr3_nt: TGCAGCGCTAGCTTAGGGCCGAACTATGGCTACACCTTC
v_call: TRBV11-2; d_call: .; clone_size: many; j_call: TRBJ2-1; cdr3_aa: CASSLVGTLGNEQFF; cdr3_nt: TGTGCCAGCAGCTTAGTAGGGACCCTGGGGAATGAGCAGTTCTTC
v_call: TRBV6-2/TRBV6-3; d_call: TRBD1; clone_size: .; j_call: TRBJ1-2; cdr3_aa: CASTPPDRVGYGYTF; cdr3_nt: TGTGCCAGCACGCCACCGGACAGGGTTGGCTATGGCTACACCTTC
v_call: TRBV3-2; d_call: .; clone_size: .; j_call: TRBJ2-2; cdr3_aa: CASTRTSGGVNTGELFF; cdr3_nt: TGTGCCAGCACCCGGACTAGCGGGGGGGTGAACACCGGGGAGCTGTTTTTT
v_call: TRBV5-4; d_call: .; clone_size: .; j_call: TRBJ1-1; cdr3_aa: CASSPKPTAMNTEAFF; cdr3_nt: TGTGCCAGCAGCCCAAAACCGACAGCAATGAACACTGAAGCTTTCTTT
v_call: TRBV9; d_call: TRBD1; clone_size: few; j_call: TRBJ1-2; cdr3_aa: CASRSGQGVHGYTF; cdr3_nt: TGTGCCAGCAGGTCGGGACAGGGAGTCCATGGCTACACCTTC
v_call: TRBV7-6; d_call: TRBD1; clone_size: few; j_call: TRBJ1-3; cdr3_aa: CASSLSTGGFGNTIYF; cdr3_nt: TGTGCCAGCAGCTTATCCACAGGGGGCTTTGGAAACACCATATATTTT
v_call: TRBV2; d_call: TRBD2; clone_size: few; j_call: TRBJ2-1; cdr3_aa: CASRESGGAYNEQFF; cdr3_nt: TGTGCCAGCAGGGAAAGCGGGGGCGCCTACAATGAGCAGTTCTTC
v_call: TRBV20-1; d_call: TRBD1; clone_size: .; j_call: TRBJ2-5; cdr3_aa: CSAGHTTGLQETQYF; cdr3_nt: TGCAGTGCTGGCCATACGACAGGGCTGCAAGAGACCCAGTACTTC
v_call: TRBV12-3/TRBV12-4; d_call: .; clone_size: many; j_call: TRBJ2-7; cdr3_aa: CASSLRGHEQYF; cdr3_nt: TGTGCCAGCAGTTTACGGGGCCACGAGCAGTACTTC
v_call: TRBV10-3; d_call: TRBD1; clone_size: .; j_call: TRBJ1-1; cdr3_aa: CAITTGVGTEAFF; cdr3_nt: TGTGCCATCACAACAGGGGTCGGCACTGAAGCTTTCTTT
v_call: TRBV20-1; d_call: .; clone_size: few; j_call: TRBJ2-7; cdr3_aa: CSASLGQTYEQYF; cdr3_nt: TGCAGTGCTAGTTTGGGCCAAACCTACGAGCAGTACTTC
v_call: TRBV29-1; d_call: TRBD2; clone_size: many; j_call: TRBJ2-1; cdr3_aa: CSVDVSGGPHEQFF; cdr3_nt: TGCAGCGTTGATGTTAGCGGGGGGCCTCATGAGCAGTTCTTC
v_call: TRBV9; d_call: .; clone_size: .; j_call: TRBJ2-3; cdr3_aa: CANSPRGESSTDTQYF; cdr3_nt: TGTGCCAACAGCCCCAGGGGAGAGTCTAGCACAGATACGCAGTATTTT
v_call: TRBV7-9; d_call: TRBD1; clone_size: .; j_call: TRBJ1-2; cdr3_aa: CASSRTGGIYGYTF; cdr3_nt: TGTGCCAGCAGCCGTACAGGGGGCATCTATGGCTACACCTTC
v_call: TRBV19; d_call: TRBD2; clone_size: few; j_call: TRBJ2-1; cdr3_aa: CASSIRMGTMGNNEQFF; cdr3_nt: TGTGCCAGTAGTATAAGGATGGGGACTATGGGAAACAATGAGCAGTTCTTC
v_call: TRBV18; d_call: TRBD1; clone_size: many; j_call: TRBJ1-6; cdr3_aa: CASSPGDRVHSPLHF; cdr3_nt: TGTGCCAGCTCACCAGGGGACAGGGTGCATTCACCCCTCCACTTT
v_call: TRBV27; d_call: .; clone_size: few; j_call: TRBJ2-4; cdr3_aa: CASSSHREEAKNIQYF; cdr3_nt: TGTGCCAGCAGTTCCCACAGGGAGGAAGCCAAAAACATTCAGTACTTC
v_call: TRBV4-1; d_call: .; clone_size: .; j_call: TRBJ1-6; cdr3_aa: CASSQEQNLSPLHF; cdr3_nt: TGCGCCAGCAGCCAAGAACAGAATCTGTCACCCCTCCACTTT
v_call: TRBV4-3; d_call: .; clone_size: .; j_call: TRBJ2-1; cdr3_aa: CASSPMALSSYNEQFF; cdr3_nt: TGCGCCAGCAGCCCCATGGCGTTGAGCTCCTACAATGAGCAGTTCTTC
v_call: TRBV7-9; d_call: .; clone_size: .; j_call: TRBJ2-7; cdr3_aa: CASSSALEQYF; cdr3_nt: TGTGCCAGCAGTTCTGCCCTCGAGCAGTACTTC
v_call: TRBV10-3; d_call: .; clone_size: many; j_call: TRBJ2-1; cdr3_aa: CAISESEGYNEQFF; cdr3_nt: TGTGCCATCAGTGAGTCGGAGGGCTACAATGAGCAGTTCTTC
v_call: TRBV7-2; d_call: TRBD1; clone_size: few; j_call: TRBJ2-2; cdr3_aa: CASSSGTGRTGELFF; cdr3_nt: TGTGCCAGCAGCTCAGGGACAGGGCGGACCGGGGAGCTGTTTTTT
v_call: TRBV7-3; d_call: .; clone_size: .; j_call: TRBJ2-5; cdr3_aa: CASSSSSAQETQYF; cdr3_nt: TGTGCCAGCAGTTCGTCTAGCGCCCAAGAGACCCAGTACTTC
v_call: TRBV5-1; d_call: TRBD1; clone_size: .; j_call: TRBJ2-7; cdr3_aa: CASSVDRAYEQYF; cdr3_nt: TGCGCCAGCAGCGTGGACAGGGCCTACGAGCAGTACTTC
v_call: TRBV11-2; d_call: .; clone_size: few; j_call: TRBJ2-3; cdr3_aa: CATRKDTATDTQYF; cdr3_nt: TGTGCCACTCGAAAGGACACTGCCACAGATACGCAGTATTTT
v_call: TRBV28; d_call: .; clone_size: .; j_call: TRBJ1-1; cdr3_aa: CASLRVSEAFF; cdr3_nt: TGTGCCAGCCTCAGGGTTTCTGAAGCTTTCTTT
v_call: TRBV7-9; d_call: TRBD1; clone_size: .; j_call: TRBJ1-4; cdr3_aa: CASSSEQGARPELFF; cdr3_nt: TGTGCCAGCAGTTCCGAACAGGGGGCGCGCCCAGAACTGTTTTTT
v_call: TRBV4-3; d_call: TRBD2; clone_size: many; j_call: TRBJ2-2; cdr3_aa: CASSQTSGTYTGELFF; cdr3_nt: TGCGCCAGCAGCCAAACTAGCGGAACTTACACCGGGGAGCTGTTTTTT
v_call: TRBV7-2; d_call: .; clone_size: .; j_call: TRBJ2-7; cdr3_aa: CASSLDTSPIEQYF; cdr3_nt: TGTGCCAGCAGCTTAGACACCTCCCCAATTGAGCAGTACTTC
v_call: TRBV10-3; d_call: TRBD1; clone_size: .; j_call: TRBJ1-2; cdr3_aa: CAISQGQGEGYTF; cdr3_nt: TGTGCCATCAGTCAAGGACAGGGCGAGGGCTACACCTTC
v_call: TRBV28; d_call: .; clone_size: many; j_call: TRBJ2-1; cdr3_aa: CASWGIGVDEQFF; cdr3_nt: TGTGCCAGCTGGGGGATCGGTGTCGATGAGCAGTTCTTC
v_call: TRBV4-3; d_call: .; clone_size: .; j_call: TRBJ2-3; cdr3_aa: CASSQEPQPTDTQYF; cdr3_nt: TGCGCCAGCAGCCAAGAACCCCAACCCACAGATACGCAGTATTTT
v_call: TRBV6-5; d_call: .; clone_size: few; j_call: TRBJ2-2; cdr3_aa: CASSFTGLGTGELFF; cdr3_nt: TGTGCCAGCAGTTTTACGGGGTTGGGGACCGGGGAGCTGTTTTTT
v_call: TRBV7-8; d_call: .; clone_size: many; j_call: TRBJ2-2; cdr3_aa: CASSADRNGELFF; cdr3_nt: TGTGCCAGCAGCGCTGACCGGAACGGGGAGCTGTTTTTT
v_call: TRBV18; d_call: TRBD2; clone_size: few; j_call: TRBJ2-1; cdr3_aa: CASSPLAGMLNEQFF; cdr3_nt: TGTGCCAGCTCACCCCTAGCGGGAATGCTAAATGAGCAGTTCTTC
v_call: TRBV28; d_call: TRBD2; clone_size: few; j_call: TRBJ2-2; cdr3_aa: CASSFGQGGRNTGELFF; cdr3_nt: TGTGCCAGCAGTTTTGGGCAGGGAGGGAGGAACACCGGGGAGCTGTTTTTT
v_call: TRBV13; d_call: TRBD1; clone_size: few; j_call: TRBJ1-6; cdr3_aa: CASSLTGGKSPLHF; cdr3_nt: TGTGCCAGCAGCTTGACAGGGGGCAAGTCACCCCTCCACTTT
v_call: TRBV29-1; d_call: .; clone_size: few; j_call: TRBJ2-7; cdr3_aa: CSVLGQSYEQYF; cdr3_nt: TGCAGCGTCTTGGGCCAGTCTTACGAGCAGTACTTC
v_call: TRBV6-2/TRBV6-3; d_call: TRBD1; clone_size: few; j_call: TRBJ1-1; cdr3_aa: CASGQYRGARNTEAFF; cdr3_nt: TGTGCCAGCGGACAATACAGGGGGGCCAGGAACACTGAAGCTTTCTTT
v_call: TRBV29-1; d_call: TRBD1; clone_size: few; j_call: TRBJ2-7; cdr3_aa: CSVDRAGGVSEQYF; cdr3_nt: TGCAGCGTCGACCGGGCAGGGGGCGTATCCGAGCAGTACTTC
v_call: TRBV20-1; d_call: .; clone_size: once; j_call: TRBJ1-4; cdr3_aa: CSAPRGGSATNEKLFF; cdr3_nt: TGCAGTGCCCCCCGGGGGGGGAGTGCAACTAATGAAAAACTGTTTTTT
v_call: TRBV9; d_call: .; clone_size: many; j_call: TRBJ1-1; cdr3_aa: CASSPQGLETEAFF; cdr3_nt: TGTGCCAGCAGCCCCCAGGGGTTGGAAACTGAAGCTTTCTTT
v_call: TRBV18; d_call: .; clone_size: few; j_call: TRBJ1-5; cdr3_aa: CASSTTPDSNQPQHF; cdr3_nt: TGTGCCAGCTCAACAACCCCGGACTCGAATCAGCCCCAGCATTTT
v_call: TRBV20-1; d_call: TRBD1; clone_size: few; j_call: TRBJ2-5; cdr3_aa: CSVPRQGVRETQYF; cdr3_nt: TGCAGTGTTCCGCGACAGGGGGTTAGAGAGACCCAGTACTTC
v_call: TRBV5-1; d_call: .; clone_size: .; j_call: TRBJ2-1; cdr3_aa: CASCVDRPSYNEQFF; cdr3_nt: TGCGCCAGCTGTGTCGACAGGCCCTCCTACAATGAGCAGTTCTTC
v_call: TRBV28; d_call: .; clone_size: .; j_call: TRBJ2-3; cdr3_aa: CASSSQLGDTQYF; cdr3_nt: TGTGCCAGCAGTTCGCAACTGGGAGATACGCAGTATTTT
v_call: TRBV6-1; d_call: .; clone_size: many; j_call: TRBJ1-1; cdr3_aa: CASSAAANTEAFF; cdr3_nt: TGTGCCAGCAGTGCCGCAGCTAACACTGAAGCTTTCTTT
v_call: TRBV6-2/TRBV6-3; d_call: .; clone_size: .; j_call: TRBJ2-7; cdr3_aa: CASSSGHPYEQYF; cdr3_nt: TGTGCCAGCAGTTCGGGACACCCATACGAGCAGTACTTC
v_call: TRBV30; d_call: .; clone_size: .; j_call: TRBJ2-2; cdr3_aa: CAWGAGNTGELFF; cdr3_nt: TGTGCCTGGGGGGCAGGGAACACCGGGGAGCTGTTTTTT
v_call: TRBV27; d_call: .; clone_size: few; j_call: TRBJ2-3; cdr3_aa: CASSLSWGDTDTQYF; cdr3_nt: TGTGCCAGCAGTTTATCGTGGGGGGACACAGATACACAGTATTTT
v_call: TRBV28; d_call: TRBD1; clone_size: .; j_call: TRBJ1-5; cdr3_aa: CASSSRGQGVQPQHF; cdr3_nt: TGTGCCAGCAGTTCGCGGGGACAGGGTGTACAGCCCCAGCATTTT
v_call: TRBV7-8; d_call: .; clone_size: many; j_call: TRBJ2-2; cdr3_aa: CASSLASRGNTGELFF; cdr3_nt: TGTGCCAGCAGCTTAGCGTCGCGGGGGAACACCGGGGAGCTGTTTTTT
v_call: TRBV7-9; d_call: TRBD1; clone_size: few; j_call: TRBJ2-3; cdr3_aa: CASSPRDREVADTQYF; cdr3_nt: TGTGCCAGCAGCCCTAGGGACAGGGAGGTGGCAGATACGCAGTATTTT
v_call: TRBV30; d_call: .; clone_size: many; j_call: TRBJ2-7; cdr3_aa: CAWSVSPNEAYEQYF; cdr3_nt: TGTGCCTGGAGTGTGTCACCAAATGAGGCCTACGAGCAGTACTTC
v_call: TRBV18; d_call: .; clone_size: few; j_call: TRBJ2-7; cdr3_aa: CASSPPGNYEQYF; cdr3_nt: TGTGCCAGCTCACCACCAGGAAACTACGAGCAGTACTTC
v_call: TRBV6-2/TRBV6-3; d_call: .; clone_size: .; j_call: TRBJ1-2; cdr3_aa: CASRQQGIGGYTF; cdr3_nt: TGTGCCAGCAGACAACAGGGAATAGGAGGCTACACCTTC
v_call: TRBV15; d_call: .; clone_size: .; j_call: TRBJ1-2; cdr3_aa: CATSREERVNYGYTF; cdr3_nt: TGTGCCACCAGCAGAGAGGAAAGAGTGAACTATGGCTACACCTTC
v_call: TRBV7-3; d_call: .; clone_size: .; j_call: TRBJ2-1; cdr3_aa: CASSSSHNEQFF; cdr3_nt: TGTGCCAGCAGCTCGTCACACAATGAGCAGTTCTTC
v_call: TRBV5-1; d_call: .; clone_size: many; j_call: TRBJ2-2; cdr3_aa: CASSLGPSRELFF; cdr3_nt: TGCGCCAGCAGCTTGGGTCCTAGTCGGGAGCTGTTTTTT